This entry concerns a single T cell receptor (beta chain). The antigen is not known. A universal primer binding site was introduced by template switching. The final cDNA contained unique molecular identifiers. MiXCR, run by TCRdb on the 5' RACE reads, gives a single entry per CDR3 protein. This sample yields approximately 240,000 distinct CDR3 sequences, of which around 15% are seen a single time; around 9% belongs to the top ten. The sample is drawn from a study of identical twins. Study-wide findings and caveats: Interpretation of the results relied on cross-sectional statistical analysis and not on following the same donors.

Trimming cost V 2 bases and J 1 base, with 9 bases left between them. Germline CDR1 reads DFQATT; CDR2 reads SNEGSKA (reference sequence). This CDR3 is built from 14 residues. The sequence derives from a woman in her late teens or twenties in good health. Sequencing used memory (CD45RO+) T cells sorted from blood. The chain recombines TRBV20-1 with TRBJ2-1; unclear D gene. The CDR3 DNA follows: TGCAGTGCTAGACTAGATCCTTCCTACAATGAGCAGTTCTTC. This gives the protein CSARLDPSYNEQFF.